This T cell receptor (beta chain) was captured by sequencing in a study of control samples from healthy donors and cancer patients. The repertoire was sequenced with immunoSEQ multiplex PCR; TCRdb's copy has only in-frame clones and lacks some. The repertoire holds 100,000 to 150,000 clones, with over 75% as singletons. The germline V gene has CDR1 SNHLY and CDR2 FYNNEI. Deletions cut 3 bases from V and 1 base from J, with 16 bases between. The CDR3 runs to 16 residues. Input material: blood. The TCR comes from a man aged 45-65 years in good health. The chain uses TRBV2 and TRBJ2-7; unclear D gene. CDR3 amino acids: CASSDFTGKVSYEQYF. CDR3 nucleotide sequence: TGTGCCAGCAGTGACTTCACTGGGAAGGTGTCCTACGAGCAGTACTTC.